This T cell receptor (beta chain) was captured by sequencing in a study of monozygotic twins with inflammatory bowel disease. General study points: Fewer clonotypes were shared with others by IBD patients than by healthy twins, especially with disease activity.

Turning to this clonotype: The antigen remains undetermined.

This CDR3 region has 14 residues. Germline assignment: CDR1 DFQATT and CDR2 SNEGSKA (reference sequence). Making each TCR library took around 3,600 ng of total RNA. Template switching appended UMIs that held a 6-nucleotide sample barcode. After re-calling the 5' RACE reads, TCRdb lists one entry per CDR3 protein, DNA absent. The table lists approximately 120,000 distinct CDR3 sequences. The receptor's source is a human donor with ulcerative colitis or Crohn's disease, or a healthy co-twin of an affected twin (not recorded which). Sequencing was done on a sample of blood. V is TRBV20-1 and J is TRBJ1-1; lacking DNA, the TRBD1 call made by TCRdb goes unchecked. CDR3 in amino acids: CSARVPGHNTEAFF.